The 14 T cell receptor beta chains reported below all come from one sample, sequenced in a study of PD-1 blockade in classical Hodgkin lymphoma. All the patients suffered relapse after autologous stem cell transplantation, and brentuximab vedotin exposure differed. Negative magnetic selection isolated CD4+ T cells from thawed PBMCs. Profiled with immunoSEQ multiplex PCR; TCRdb holds only in-frame clones, not every one. This table has fewer than 8,000 clones, roughly 79% appearing once. The specimen comprised CD4+ T cells from blood, sampled at baseline. The receptors stem from a human donor with classical Hodgkin lymphoma.

V is TRBV10-2 and J is TRBJ2-4; D is possibly TRBD2 (6 bases). There are 14 residues in the CDR3. Trimming removed 8 bases from V and 7 bases from J, with 18 bases in between. Germline lookup yields CDR1 WSHSY and CDR2 SAAADI. The CDR3 DNA sequence: TGCGCCAGCCGAAGCTCGGGGGACCTCAACATTCAGTACTTC. Encoded protein: CASRSSGDLNIQYF.

This clone appeared a single time. The V and J genes are TRBV7-6 and TRBJ2-7; 8 nucleotides agree with TRBD1. Germline loops: CDR1 SGHVS, CDR2 FNYEAQ. The CDR3 is made up of 14 amino acids. The V and J ends lost 3 bases and 7 bases, in that order; junction bases with no gene match: 8. The CDR3 spells CASSFQGALGEQYF. Written as DNA, the CDR3 is TGTGCCAGCAGCTTTCAGGGGGCCCTAGGGGAGCAGTACTTC. Full variable domain (outside the CDR3, taken from reference TRBV7-6 and TRBJ2-7): GAGVSQSPRYKVTKRGQDVALRCDPISGHVSLYWYRQALGQGPEFLTYFNYEAQQDKSGLPNDRFSAERPEGSISTLTIQRTEQRDSAMYRCASSFQGALGEQYFGPGTRLTVT.

The V call is TRBV5-1, the J call TRBJ1-1, with D unresolved. The CDR3 runs 15 residues. Trimming removed 0 bases from V and 1 base from J, with 10 bases in between. Germline CDR1 is SGHRS and CDR2 is YFSETQ. This chain's CDR3 is CASSLEGAKNTEAFF. In DNA form, the CDR3 reads TGCGCCAGCAGCTTGGAGGGAGCCAAGAACACTGAAGCTTTCTTT.

The table lists this clone with a few counts. The chain has TRBV14 and TRBJ1-6; unclear D gene. The CDR3 runs 12 residues. Germline-derived CDR1 and CDR2 are SGHDN and FVKESK. Trimming shortened V by 2 bases and J by 8 bases, and 4 bases separated the two germline ends. CDR3 region: CASSQSYSPLHF. The CDR3 region has the DNA TGTGCCAGCAGCCAATCCTATTCACCCCTCCACTTT.

The chain links TRBV28 to TRBJ2-2; TRBD1 aligns across 7 bases. In germline, CDR1 is MDHEN, CDR2 SYDVKM. J was trimmed by 7 bases and V by 7 bases; bases with no gene match: 12. This CDR3 comprises 15 residues. This chain's CDR3 is CASKTGAGANGELFF. CDR3 DNA: TGTGCCAGCAAAACAGGGGCAGGGGCGAACGGGGAGCTGTTTTTT.

The chain uses TRBV6-5 and TRBJ1-2, with a possible D match to TRBD1 (6 bases). CDR1 and CDR2 (germline): MNHEY, SVGAGI. This CDR3 spans 14 amino acids. Trimming removed 2 bases from V and 6 bases from J, with 13 bases in between. The CDR3 loop reads CASSYSPGVDGYTF. Here the CDR3 DNA reads TGTGCCAGCAGTTACAGTCCAGGGGTAGATGGCTACACCTTC.

This chain uses TRBV9 with TRBJ2-3; 10 bases map to TRBD2. The CDR3 consists of 17 residues. The germline V gene has CDR1 SGDLS and CDR2 YYNGEE. After removal of 0 bases from V and 0 bases from J, the junction contained 4 bases not matched to a gene. DNA of the CDR3: TGTGCCAGCAGCGTAGTTGGACTAGCGGATAGCACAGATACGCAGTATTTT. Its translation is CASSVVGLADSTDTQYF. The complete variable domain, with remaining parts taken from reference TRBV9 and TRBJ2-3, reads DSGVTQTPKHLITATGQRVTLRCSPRSGDLSVYWYQQSLDQGLQFLIQYYNGEERAKGNILERFSAQQFPDLHSELNLSSLELGDSALYFCASSVVGLADSTDTQYFGPGTRLTVL.

In DNA, the CDR3 is TGTGCCAGTAGGGTCTCGGACAGGGATCCTAACTATGGCTACACCTTC. Translation: CASRVSDRDPNYGYTF. The J gene is TRBJ1-2, the V gene TRBV19; 8 nucleotides match TRBD1. Germline V gene sequence: CDR1 LNHDA, CDR2 SQIVND (reference sequence). CDR3 length equals 16 residues. Trimming at V came to 6 bases and at J to 0 bases, leaving 9 bases not matched to a gene.

The table lists this clone with a count of one. The chain carries TRBV7-2 and TRBJ1-1; D is possibly TRBD1 (5 bases). Trimming pared 5 bases from V and 4 bases from J, leaving 14 bases between. The germline V gene has CDR1 SGHTA and CDR2 FQGNSA. There are 14 residues in the CDR3. For the CDR3, the DNA is TGTGCCAGCAGCCGCGACTGGGGGGGCACTGAAGCTTTCTTT. It encodes CASSRDWGGTEAFF. Full variable domain (missing parts from reference TRBV7-2 and TRBJ1-1): GAGVSQSPSNKVTEKGKDVELRCDPISGHTALYWYRQSLGQGLEFLIYFQGNSAPDKSGLPSDRFSAERTGGSVSTLTIQRTQQEDSAVYLCASSRDWGGTEAFFGQGTRLTVV.

The gene calls are TRBV27 and TRBJ2-2, with TRBD2 as a possible D gene (5 bases). The CDR3 is 16 residues long. Deletions cut 1 base from V and 1 base from J, with 10 bases between. Germline V lookup: CDR1 MNHEY, CDR2 SMNVEV (reference sequence). The CDR3 loop is CASSLLAFMNTGELFF. The DNA for the CDR3 is TGTGCCAGCAGTTTATTAGCGTTTATGAACACCGGGGAGCTGTTTTTT.

This clone was recorded a few times. This rearrangement joins TRBV7-1 to TRBJ2-1, with D uncertain. TRBV7-1 is treated as an ORF (open reading frame) with a function not yet certain. The CDR3 totals 24 residues. Trimming removed 2 bases from V and 3 bases from J, with 38 bases in between. The chain's CDR3 is CASSSPKTQTRTHFAGDLYNEQFF. CDR3 nucleotide sequence: TGTGCCAGCAGCTCACCCAAAACGCAAACCAGAACACATTTTGCCGGAGACCTCTACAATGAGCAGTTCTTC.

The chain has TRBV11-2 and TRBJ2-4, with unresolved D. V was clipped by 5 bases and J by 0 bases, with 8 bases between them. CDR1 SGHAT and CDR2 FQNNGV come from the germline V gene. The length of the CDR3 is 14 residues. CDR3 sequence (DNA): TGTGCCAGCAGCCCTGAATTAGCCAAAAACATTCAGTACTTC. This encodes CASSPELAKNIQYF.

V and J are TRBV18 and TRBJ2-7; D is uncertain. CDR1 is KGHSH, CDR2 LQKENI, per germline. CDR3 length equals 13 residues. Trimming removed 6 bases from V and 7 bases from J, with 16 bases in between. The CDR3 loop reads CASSLWGRREQYF. The DNA of the CDR3 is TGTGCCAGCTCTCTCTGGGGTCGGAGAGAGCAGTACTTC.

V and J are TRBV2 and TRBJ2-6; no firm D call. CDR1 and CDR2 (germline): SNHLY, FYNNEI. This CDR3 spans 17 amino acids. V was shortened by 3 bases and J by 0 bases, with 12 bases between the two germline ends. The CDR3 DNA follows: TGTGCCAGCAGTGATCGGCCAGGCAGCTCTGGGGCCAACGTCCTGACTTTC. Translated: CASSDRPGSSGANVLTF.